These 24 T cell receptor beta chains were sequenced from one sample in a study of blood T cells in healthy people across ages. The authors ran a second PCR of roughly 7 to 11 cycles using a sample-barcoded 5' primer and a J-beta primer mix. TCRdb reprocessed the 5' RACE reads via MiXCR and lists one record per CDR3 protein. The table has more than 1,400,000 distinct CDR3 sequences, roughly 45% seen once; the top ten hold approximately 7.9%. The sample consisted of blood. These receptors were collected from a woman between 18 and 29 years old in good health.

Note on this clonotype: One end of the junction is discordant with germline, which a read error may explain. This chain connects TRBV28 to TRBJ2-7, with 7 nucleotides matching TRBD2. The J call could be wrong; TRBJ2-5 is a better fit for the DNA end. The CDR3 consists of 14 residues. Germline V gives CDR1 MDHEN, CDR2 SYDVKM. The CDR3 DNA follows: TGTGCCAACAGTCCCCTTAGCGGGTCAGAGACCCAGTACTTC. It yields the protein CANSPLSGSETQYF.

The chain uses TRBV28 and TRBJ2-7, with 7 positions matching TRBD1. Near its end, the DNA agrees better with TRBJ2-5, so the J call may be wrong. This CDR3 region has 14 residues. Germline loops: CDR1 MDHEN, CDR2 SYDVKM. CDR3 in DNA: TGTGCCAGCACTGAACAGGGGACCCCAGAGACCCAGTACTTC. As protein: CASTEQGTPETQYF.

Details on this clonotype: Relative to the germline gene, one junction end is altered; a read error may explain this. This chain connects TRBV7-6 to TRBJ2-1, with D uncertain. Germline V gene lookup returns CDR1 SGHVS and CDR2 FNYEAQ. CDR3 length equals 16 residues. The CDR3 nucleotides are TGTGCCAGCAGCCTGCCCCCAGGCGGCTCCTACAATGGGCAGTTCTTC. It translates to CASSLPPGGSYNGQFF.

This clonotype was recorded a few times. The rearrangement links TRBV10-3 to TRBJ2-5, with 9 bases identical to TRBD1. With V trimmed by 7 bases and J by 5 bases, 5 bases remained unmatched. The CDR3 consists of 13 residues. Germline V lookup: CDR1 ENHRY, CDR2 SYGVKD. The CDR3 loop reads CAIKGQGVETQYF. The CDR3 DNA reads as TGTGCCATCAAGGGACAGGGAGTGGAGACCCAGTACTTC.

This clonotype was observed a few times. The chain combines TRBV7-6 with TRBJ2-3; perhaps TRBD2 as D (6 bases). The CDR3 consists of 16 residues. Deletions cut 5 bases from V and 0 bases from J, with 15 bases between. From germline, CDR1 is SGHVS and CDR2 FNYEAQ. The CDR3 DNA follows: TGTGCCAGCAGCCCGGCTAGCGTAACTAGCACAGATACGCAGTATTTT. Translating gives CASSPASVTSTDTQYF.

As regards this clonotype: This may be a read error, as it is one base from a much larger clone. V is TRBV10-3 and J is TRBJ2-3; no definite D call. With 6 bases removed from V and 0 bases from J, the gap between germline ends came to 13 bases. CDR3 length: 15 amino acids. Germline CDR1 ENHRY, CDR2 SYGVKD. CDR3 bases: TGTGCCATCAGGGAAGTATCTTCTAGCACAGATACGCAGTATTTT. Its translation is CAIREVSSSTDTQYF.

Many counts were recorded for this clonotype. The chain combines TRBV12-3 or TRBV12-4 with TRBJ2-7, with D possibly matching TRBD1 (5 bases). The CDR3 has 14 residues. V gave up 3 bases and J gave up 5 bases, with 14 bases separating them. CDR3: CASSFGQGVNEQYF. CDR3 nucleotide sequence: TGTGCCAGCAGTTTCGGGCAGGGTGTCAACGAGCAGTACTTC.

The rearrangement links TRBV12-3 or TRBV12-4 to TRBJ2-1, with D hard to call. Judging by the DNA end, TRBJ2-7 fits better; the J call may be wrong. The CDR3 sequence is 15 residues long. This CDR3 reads CASSFREPSYNEQYF. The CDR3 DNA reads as TGTGCCAGCAGTTTTAGGGAACCATCCTACAATGAGCAGTACTTC.

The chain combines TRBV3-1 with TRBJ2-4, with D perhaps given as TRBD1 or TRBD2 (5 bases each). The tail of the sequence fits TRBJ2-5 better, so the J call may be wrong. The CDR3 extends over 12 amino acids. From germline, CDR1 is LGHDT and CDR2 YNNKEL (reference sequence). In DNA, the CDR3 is TGTGCCAGTGGGGCGGGTGGAGAGACCCAGTACTTC. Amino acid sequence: CASGAGGETQYF.

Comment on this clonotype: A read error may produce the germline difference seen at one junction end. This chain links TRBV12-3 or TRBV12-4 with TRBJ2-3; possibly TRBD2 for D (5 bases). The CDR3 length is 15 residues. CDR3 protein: CAGSFLTVRVATQYF. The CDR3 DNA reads TGTGCCGGCAGTTTCCTCACGGTGAGGGTGGCTACGCAGTATTTT.

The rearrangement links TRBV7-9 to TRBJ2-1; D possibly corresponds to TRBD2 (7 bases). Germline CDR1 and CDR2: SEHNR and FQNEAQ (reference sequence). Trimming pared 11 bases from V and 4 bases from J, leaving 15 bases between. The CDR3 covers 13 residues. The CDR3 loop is CAGGATEYNEQFF. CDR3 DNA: TGTGCCGGGGGGGCTACCGAATACAATGAGCAGTTCTTC.

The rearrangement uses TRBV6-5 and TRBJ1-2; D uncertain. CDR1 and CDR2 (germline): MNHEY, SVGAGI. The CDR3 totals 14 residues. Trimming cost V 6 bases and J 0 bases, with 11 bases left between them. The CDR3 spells CASRRTASNYGYTF. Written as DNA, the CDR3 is TGTGCCAGCAGACGGACGGCTTCTAACTATGGCTACACCTTC.

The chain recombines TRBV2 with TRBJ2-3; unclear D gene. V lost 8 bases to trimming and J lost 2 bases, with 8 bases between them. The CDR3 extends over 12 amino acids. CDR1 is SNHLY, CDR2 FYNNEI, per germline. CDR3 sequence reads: CASGVYTDTQYF. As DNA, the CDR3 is TGTGCCAGCGGAGTCTACACAGATACGCAGTATTTT.

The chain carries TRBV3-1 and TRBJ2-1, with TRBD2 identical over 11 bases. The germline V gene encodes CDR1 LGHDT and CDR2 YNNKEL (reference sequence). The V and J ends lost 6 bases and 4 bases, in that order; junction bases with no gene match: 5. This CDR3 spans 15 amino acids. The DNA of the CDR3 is TGTGCCAGCAGGTCAGGACTAGCGGGTTACAATGAGCAGTTCTTC. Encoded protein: CASRSGLAGYNEQFF.

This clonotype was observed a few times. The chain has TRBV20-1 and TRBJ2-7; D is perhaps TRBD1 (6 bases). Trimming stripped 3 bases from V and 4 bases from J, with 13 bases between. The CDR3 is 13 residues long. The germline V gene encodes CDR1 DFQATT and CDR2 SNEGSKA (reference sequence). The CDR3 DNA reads TGCAGTGCTAGGAGACAGGTTATGTACGAGCAGTACTTC. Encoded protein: CSARRQVMYEQYF.

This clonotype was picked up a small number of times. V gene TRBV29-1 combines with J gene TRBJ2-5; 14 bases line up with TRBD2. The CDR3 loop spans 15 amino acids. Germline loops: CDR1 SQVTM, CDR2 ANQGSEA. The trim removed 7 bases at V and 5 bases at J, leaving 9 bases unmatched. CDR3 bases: TGCAGCGCCGAGACTAGCGGGAGGGCTGAGGAGACCCAGTACTTC. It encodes CSAETSGRAEETQYF.

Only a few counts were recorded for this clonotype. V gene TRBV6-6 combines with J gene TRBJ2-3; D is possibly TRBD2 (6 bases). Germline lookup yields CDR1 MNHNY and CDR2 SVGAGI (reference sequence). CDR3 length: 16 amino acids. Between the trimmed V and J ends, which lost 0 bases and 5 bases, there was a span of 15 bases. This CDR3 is CASSYSNRGTLDTQYF. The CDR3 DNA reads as TGTGCCAGCAGTTACTCGAACCGGGGGACCCTAGATACGCAGTATTTT.

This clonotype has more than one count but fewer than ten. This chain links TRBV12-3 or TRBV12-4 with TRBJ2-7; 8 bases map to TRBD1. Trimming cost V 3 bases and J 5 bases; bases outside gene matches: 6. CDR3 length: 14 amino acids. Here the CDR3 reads CASSFTAGGNEQYF. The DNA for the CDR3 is TGTGCCAGCAGTTTTACGGCAGGGGGCAACGAGCAGTACTTC.

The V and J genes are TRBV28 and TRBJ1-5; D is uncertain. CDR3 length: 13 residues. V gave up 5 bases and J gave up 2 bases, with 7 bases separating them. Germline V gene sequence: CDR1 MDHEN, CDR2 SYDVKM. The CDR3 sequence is CASSTAGNQPQHF. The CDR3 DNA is TGTGCCAGCAGTACAGCTGGCAATCAGCCCCAGCATTTT.

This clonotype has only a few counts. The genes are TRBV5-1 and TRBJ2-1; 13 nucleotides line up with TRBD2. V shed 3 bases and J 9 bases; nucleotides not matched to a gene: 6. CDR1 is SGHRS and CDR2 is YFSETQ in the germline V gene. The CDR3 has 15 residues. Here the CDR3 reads CASSSLAGGPVEQFF. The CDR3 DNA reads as TGCGCCAGCAGCTCACTAGCGGGGGGGCCTGTTGAGCAGTTCTTC. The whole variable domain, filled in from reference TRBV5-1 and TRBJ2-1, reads KAGVTQTPRYLIKTRGQQVTLSCSPISGHRSVSWYQQTPGQGLQFLFEYFSETQRNKGNFPGRFSGRQFSNSRSEMNVSTLELGDSALYLCASSSLAGGPVEQFFGPGTRLTVL.

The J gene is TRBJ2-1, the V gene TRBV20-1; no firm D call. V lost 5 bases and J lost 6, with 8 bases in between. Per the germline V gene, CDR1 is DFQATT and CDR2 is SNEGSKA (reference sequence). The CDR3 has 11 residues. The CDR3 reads CSAPPVNEQFF. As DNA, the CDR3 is TGCAGTGCTCCTCCCGTCAATGAGCAGTTCTTC.

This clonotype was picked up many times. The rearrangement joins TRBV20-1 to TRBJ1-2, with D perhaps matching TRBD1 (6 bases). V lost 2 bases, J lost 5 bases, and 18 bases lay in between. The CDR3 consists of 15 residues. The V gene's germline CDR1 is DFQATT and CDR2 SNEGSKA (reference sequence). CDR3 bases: TGCAGTGCTAGAAGGGGACACGTTGAACTATATGGCTACACCTTC. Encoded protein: CSARRGHVELYGYTF.

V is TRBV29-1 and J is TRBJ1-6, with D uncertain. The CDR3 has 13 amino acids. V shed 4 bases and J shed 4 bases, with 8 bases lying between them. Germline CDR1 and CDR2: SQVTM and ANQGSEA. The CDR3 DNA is TGCAGCGTTGGAGTGGAGTATAATTCACCCCTCCACTTT. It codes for CSVGVEYNSPLHF.

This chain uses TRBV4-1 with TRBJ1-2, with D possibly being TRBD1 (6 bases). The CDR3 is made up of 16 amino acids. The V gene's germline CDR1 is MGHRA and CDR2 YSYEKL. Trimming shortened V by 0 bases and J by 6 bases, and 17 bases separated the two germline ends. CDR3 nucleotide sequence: TGCGCCAGCAGCCAAGAAGGGGGATACAAGGAGAATGGCTACACCTTC. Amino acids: CASSQEGGYKENGYTF.